One sample yielded the 15 T cell receptor beta chains listed below, sequenced in a study of blood T cell repertoires in COVID-19. Libraries were prepared by immunoSEQ multiplex PCR; TCRdb keeps only in-frame clonotypes and omits some of them. The sample has some 100,000 clones, around nine tenths seen once. Sequenced sample: peripheral blood. The source of these receptors is a woman between 65 and 79 years old with acute or convalescent COVID-19.

This clone was counted a few times. The V gene is TRBV28, the J gene TRBJ2-7; D is unresolved. The CDR3 has 12 residues. Germline CDR1 and CDR2: MDHEN and SYDVKM. V lost 6 bases and J lost 0, with 6 bases in between. The CDR3 loop reads CASSPGSYEQYV. CDR3 nucleotide sequence: TGTGCCAGCAGCCCCGGCTCCTACGAGCAGTACGTC.

The chain has TRBV4-1 and TRBJ2-1; a possible D gene is TRBD2 (7 bases). V was cut by 3 bases and J by 4 bases, with 16 bases left in between. From germline, CDR1 is MGHRA and CDR2 YSYEKL. The CDR3 sequence is 16 residues long. In nucleotides, the CDR3 is TGCGCCAGCAGCCACCCAGCGGGGACAAGTTACAATGAGCAGTTCTTC. This codes for CASSHPAGTSYNEQFF.

The rearrangement links TRBV15 to TRBJ2-7; D is perhaps TRBD1 (6 bases). The germline CDR1 and CDR2 sequences are LNHNV and YYDKDF (reference sequence). CDR3 length: 15 amino acids. Deletions cut 3 bases from V and 2 bases from J, with 14 bases between. DNA of the CDR3: TGTGCCACCAGCAGGGACCGCGACAGGACCTACGAGCAGTACTTC. Its protein product is CATSRDRDRTYEQYF.

This clone was counted once. The chain links TRBV11-2 to TRBJ1-2; D perhaps matches TRBD1 (5 bases). The V and J ends lost 5 bases and 2 bases respectively, with 9 bases between them. CDR1 is SGHAT, CDR2 FQNNGV, per germline. This CDR3 is built from 13 residues. CDR3 DNA: TGTGCCAGCAGCAACGACAGAAACTATGGCTACACCTTC. Protein sequence: CASSNDRNYGYTF.

In regard to this clone: Other DNA sequences in this specimen translate into the identical CDR3. This chain connects TRBV7-9 to TRBJ1-3; D unclear. Germline CDR1 SEHNR, CDR2 FQNEAQ (reference sequence). Trimming removed 3 bases at V and 4 bases at J, with 10 bases between. The CDR3 runs 14 residues. The CDR3 sequence is CASSFGGAGNTIYF. The CDR3 bases are TGTGCCAGCAGCTTTGGCGGTGCGGGAAACACCATATATTTT.

The count of this clone is one. The rearrangement links TRBV7-8 to TRBJ1-2; tentatively, D is TRBD1 (6 bases). V lost 4 bases to trimming and J lost 7 bases, with 10 bases between them. The V gene's germline CDR1 is SGHVS and CDR2 FQNEAQ. The CDR3 is made up of 12 amino acids. DNA for the CDR3: TGTGCCAGCAGCTACAGGGAGTCTGGCTACACCTTC. Its protein product is CASSYRESGYTF.

The chain links TRBV6-2 or TRBV6-3 to TRBJ2-3; D gene unclear. The germline CDR1 and CDR2 sequences are MNHEY and SVGEGT. The CDR3 loop spans 11 amino acids. V was pared by 2 bases and J by 5 bases, with 2 bases between. This chain's CDR3 is CASSYLDTQYF. CDR3 nucleotides: TGTGCCAGCAGTTACCTAGATACGCAGTATTTT.

The gene calls are TRBV19 and TRBJ1-1; 9 positions match TRBD1. J gave up 5 bases and V 9 bases, and 7 bases lay outside the gene matches. The CDR3 extends over 13 amino acids. CDR1 is LNHDA, CDR2 SQIVND, per germline (reference sequence). Here the CDR3 DNA reads TGTGCCAGCCAGGACAGGGGTCTTACTGAAGCTTTCTTT. It is translated as CASQDRGLTEAFF.

The chain joins TRBV6-6 to TRBJ2-7; D possibly corresponds to TRBD2 (5 bases). The V gene lost 5 bases and the J gene lost 4 bases, with 9 bases spanning the gap. The germline V gene has CDR1 MNHNY and CDR2 SVGAGI (reference sequence). CDR3 length: 12 amino acids. CDR3 loop: CASSLLGYEQYF. DNA of the CDR3: TGTGCCAGCAGTCTACTAGGTTACGAGCAGTACTTC.

This clone occurred once. The rearrangement uses TRBV3-1 (or the pseudogene TRBV3-2) and TRBJ2-6, with TRBD1 matching 11 bases. Germline CDR1 reads LGHDT; CDR2 reads YNNKEL (reference sequence). The junction had 3 bases not matched to a gene; V was cut back by 1 base and J by 4 bases. The CDR3 has 17 amino acids. The CDR3 region is CASSQGTGGSGANVLTF. The CDR3 DNA is TGTGCCAGCAGCCAAGGGACAGGGGGCTCCGGGGCCAACGTCCTGACTTTC.

This chain uses TRBV28 with TRBJ2-5, with TRBD2 matching 7 bases. Unmatched junction bases numbered 11, after V lost 6 bases and J lost 1 base. The CDR3 extends over 16 amino acids. The germline CDR1 and CDR2 sequences are MDHEN and SYDVKM. CDR3 sequence: CASSQTSRPVQETQYF. The CDR3 DNA is TGTGCCAGCAGCCAGACTAGCCGTCCTGTCCAAGAGACCCAGTACTTC.

The V gene is TRBV28, the J gene TRBJ2-3; 9 positions agree with TRBD1. The ends lost 6 bases at V and 6 bases at J; junction bases unmatched: 10. Germline lookup yields CDR1 MDHEN and CDR2 SYDVKM. The CDR3 totals 15 residues. CDR3 sequence reads: CASSPGTGSLDTQYF. In DNA, the CDR3 is TGTGCCAGCAGCCCTGGGACAGGGTCTTTGGATACGCAGTATTTT.

In this sample, this clone turned up a few times. This chain joins TRBV28 and TRBJ2-1, with 8 bases matching TRBD2. Trimming cost V 6 bases and J 6 bases; bases outside gene matches: 4. Germline-derived CDR1 and CDR2 are MDHEN and SYDVKM. The CDR3 is 13 amino acids. The CDR3 DNA is TGTGCCAGCAGGAGCGGGAGAATCAATGAGCAGTTCTTC. Translated, it gives CASRSGRINEQFF.

The V call is TRBV28, the J call TRBJ1-5; TRBD1 matches 8 bases. CDR1 and CDR2 (germline): MDHEN, SYDVKM. This CDR3 is 14 amino acids long. V shed 6 bases, J shed 7 bases, and the junction held 8 bases outside the gene matches. CDR3 loop: CASRGTGESQPQHF. In DNA, the CDR3 is TGTGCCAGCAGGGGGACAGGTGAGAGCCAGCCCCAGCATTTT.

The chain has TRBV4-2 and TRBJ2-3; 10 positions match TRBD1. V gave up 1 base and J gave up 3 bases; unmatched junction bases: 4. Per the germline V gene, CDR1 is LGHNA and CDR2 is YNFKEQ. CDR3 length: 16 amino acids. CDR3 nucleotide sequence: TGTGCCAGCAGCCAAGCCGGGACAGGGGCTACAGATACGCAGTATTTT. Translating it yields CASSQAGTGATDTQYF.